The rows below give T cell receptor beta chains drawn from one sample of a study of vaccination and CD4 T cells after COVID-19. TCRdb used MiXCR to reprocess the PCR reads, holding one entry per CDR3 protein. The sample lists about 8,700 distinct CDR3 sequences, about 23% occurring once. For these TCRs, the target antigens are not known. Material for sequencing was cultured CD4+ T cells from blood. Receptor source: a human donor with COVID-19. Each CDR3 is given with its conserved first and last residue. Fields, in order: J gene, V gene, clone size, D gene, CDR3 DNA, CDR3 protein. A D gene is named only where the DNA matches it firmly. Clone size is shown for a subset of rows, as once, few, many or a class of expanded clone.

>TRBJ2-7|TRBV28|.|.
TGTGCCAGCAGTCCGTGGATCCCATACGAGCAGTACTTC
CASSPWIPYEQYF
>TRBJ1-1|TRBV10-3|few|.
TGTGCCATCAGTGACCGACAGCATAACACTGAAGCTTTCTTT
CAISDRQHNTEAFF
>TRBJ2-1|TRBV20-1|few|.
TGCAGTGCCCTGTCTGACATTATGATTGAGCAGTTCTTC
CSALSDIMIEQFF
>TRBJ1-5|TRBV20-1|medium-sized|TRBD1
TGCAGTGCCAGTCCCGGGACAGGGAAAGTTCAGCCCCAGCATTTT
CSASPGTGKVQPQHF
>TRBJ2-1|TRBV7-2|.|TRBD1
TGTGCCAGCAGACCGGACAGGGGGGTCAACAATGAGCAGTTCTTC
CASRPDRGVNNEQFF
>TRBJ1-2|TRBV5-8|few|TRBD1
TGTGCCAGCAGCTCCGGACAGGGGGGCGGCTATGGCTACACCTTC
CASSSGQGGGYGYTF
>TRBJ2-5|TRBV11-2|few|.
TGTGCCAGCAGCTTAGAGGCCCTCCAAGAGACCCAGTACTTC
CASSLEALQETQYF
>TRBJ1-4|TRBV20-1|few|TRBD1
TGCAGTGCTAGTAATCGACAGGGTGACGAAAAACTGTTTTTT
CSASNRQGDEKLFF
>TRBJ2-7|TRBV30|.|.
TGTGCCTGGAGTTCTGGGACACGGCGCCACGAGCAGTACTTC
CAWSSGTRRHEQYF
>TRBJ2-3|TRBV25-1|.|.
TGTGCCAGCAGTGAATACGGCACAGATACGCAGTATTTT
CASSEYGTDTQYF
>TRBJ2-1|TRBV20-1|.|.
TGCAGTGCTAGAGATCCCGGGAGCTCCTACAATGAGCAGTTCTTC
CSARDPGSSYNEQFF
>TRBJ2-3|TRBV4-1|.|.
TGCGCCAGCAGCCAAGAAGGCAATACGCAGTATTTT
CASSQEGNTQYF
>TRBJ2-1|TRBV6-1|.|.
TGTGCCAGCAGCAGGACCCCTAACGTCGATGAGCAGTTCTTC
CASSRTPNVDEQFF
>TRBJ2-1|TRBV5-1|.|.
TGCGCCAGCAGCGGTGGAGACTCCTCCTACAATGAGCAGTTCTTC
CASSGGDSSYNEQFF
>TRBJ2-3|TRBV7-2|few|TRBD2
TGTGCCAGCAGCTTTCCACTTAGCGGGGGAAGCACAGATACGCAGTATTTT
CASSFPLSGGSTDTQYF
>TRBJ2-1|TRBV7-2|.|TRBD2
TGTGCCAGCAGCCCCCGGGGGGGGGCTAGCGATGAGCAGTTCTTC
CASSPRGGASDEQFF
>TRBJ2-5|TRBV12-5|few|.
TGTGCTAGTGGTTTGGGGGGAAAAGAGACCCAGTACTTC
CASGLGGKETQYF
>TRBJ2-2|TRBV5-4|.|TRBD2
TGTGCCAGCAGCTGGGGTCTAGCGGGGGGCACCGGGGAGCTGTTTTTT
CASSWGLAGGTGELFF
>TRBJ1-6|TRBV19|.|TRBD1
TGTGCCACCAAAAGAGGGCAGGGGGAAAATAATTCACCCCTCCACTTT
CATKRGQGENNSPLHF
>TRBJ2-2|TRBV24-1|medium-sized|TRBD1
TGTGCCACCAGTCCCGACAGGGACGGGGAGCTGTTTTTT
CATSPDRDGELFF
>TRBJ1-5|TRBV28|.|TRBD1
TGTGCCAGCAGAAACCGGGACAGGGGGTATAGCAATCAGCCCCAGCATTTT
CASRNRDRGYSNQPQHF
>TRBJ1-2|TRBV6-1|.|.
TGTGCCAGCAGTCTCGAACACGGGCGGGGCTACACCTTC
CASSLEHGRGYTF
>TRBJ2-3|TRBV19|.|TRBD2
TGTGCCAGTAGCCGATCCGGGACTAGCGGCACAGATACGCAGTATTTT
CASSRSGTSGTDTQYF
>TRBJ1-2|TRBV29-1|few|.
TGCAGCGCCGACGGTGGTGGGGGGAACTATGGCTACACCTTC
CSADGGGGNYGYTF
>TRBJ2-7|TRBV12-3/TRBV12-4|once|TRBD2
TGTGCCAGCAGGACTAGCGGGGGCGTCTACGAGCAGTACTTC
CASRTSGGVYEQYF
>TRBJ1-2|TRBV25-1|medium-sized|.
TGTGCCAGCAGTGGCCTCTCTAGGGGCTACACCTTC
CASSGLSRGYTF
>TRBJ2-5|TRBV4-1|.|.
TGCGCCAGCAGCCCACCGGGTAGGATCCGACAAGAGACCCAGTACTTC
CASSPPGRIRQETQYF
>TRBJ2-1|TRBV12-3/TRBV12-4|.|TRBD1
TGTGCCAGCAGTGGCCGGGACAGGGTCAATGAGCAGTTCTTC
CASSGRDRVNEQFF
>TRBJ1-2|TRBV27|few|.
TGTGCCAGCAGTGAGAGGGGTAACTATGGCTACACCTTC
CASSERGNYGYTF
>TRBJ1-2|TRBV28|.|.
TGTGCCAGCAGTTTATATCCACGCTACACCTTC
CASSLYPRYTF
>TRBJ2-5|TRBV7-2|medium-sized|.
TGTGCCAGCAGCTTAGCGGAAGGGTTCTGGGAGACCCAGTACTTC
CASSLAEGFWETQYF
>TRBJ2-7|TRBV12-3/TRBV12-4|few|.
TGTGCCAGCAGGGCCCTAGGGGACGAGCAGTACTTC
CASRALGDEQYF
>TRBJ1-3|TRBV7-9|.|TRBD1
TGTGCCAGCAGCCTTTCGACAGGGGGCGGAAACACCATATATTTT
CASSLSTGGGNTIYF
>TRBJ2-3|TRBV6-1|.|.
TGTGCCAGCAGTGATGGGCTTGGGGATACGCAGTATTTT
CASSDGLGDTQYF
>TRBJ2-5|TRBV20-1|few|.
TGCAGTGCTGAGAAGGGGGAGACCCAGTACTTC
CSAEKGETQYF
>TRBJ1-6|TRBV5-6|.|.
TGTGCCAGCAGCTTGGGAATTTTGAAGGGTAGCTCCTATAATTCACCCCTCCACTTT
CASSLGILKGSSYNSPLHF
>TRBJ1-6|TRBV28|.|.
TGTGCCAGCAGATGGCAGCATAATTCACCCCTCCACTTT
CASRWQHNSPLHF
>TRBJ1-2|TRBV5-1|few|TRBD1
TGCGCCAGCAGCTCCGGGACAGGTGCTTCACGAGGTGGCTACACCTTC
CASSSGTGASRGGYTF
>TRBJ2-3|TRBV7-2|.|.
TGTGCCAGCAGCTTAGTGCAGGGAATAAGCACAGATACGCAGTATTTT
CASSLVQGISTDTQYF
>TRBJ1-6|TRBV6-1|few|TRBD1
TGTGCCAGCAGTACCGGGACAGGGGATTTGGTTAGTTCACCCCTCCACTTT
CASSTGTGDLVSSPLHF